This T cell receptor beta chain is from a study of T cell changes during pregnancy in multiple sclerosis. The CDR3 is 13 residues long. The V gene's germline CDR1 is SGHDN and CDR2 FVKESK. V dropped 1 base and J dropped 9 bases, with 10 bases sitting between them. TCRdb keeps only in-frame clones here, not all; method: immunoSEQ multiplex PCR. The top ten clones hold less than 2% of a sample with approximately 92,000 clones, around 90% of them seen once. Source: peripheral blood, taken in the first trimester of pregnancy. The chain combines TRBV14 with TRBJ2-1, with D perhaps matching TRBD2 (5 bases). This receptor was obtained from a female donor with multiple sclerosis, enrolled in a pregnancy study. DNA for the CDR3: TGTGCCAGCAGCCAAGCGAGCGGAACTGAGCAGTTCTTC. Its protein is CASSQASGTEQFF.